A selection of T cell receptor beta chains follows, all from one sample in a study of blood T cell repertoires in COVID-19. TCRdb's table, derived via immunoSEQ multiplex PCR, lists solely in-frame clones and lacks some. The table includes 360,000 or so clones, about four fifths detected once. Specimen: PBMCs or T cells enriched from blood (not recorded which). Receptors originate from a woman aged 45-65 years who had recovered from COVID-19. Both conserved end residues are part of each CDR3. A D gene is named only where the DNA matches it firmly. Clone size is shown for a subset of rows, as once, few, many or a class of expanded clone.

size	V	D	J	DNA	CDR3
-	TRBV27	-	TRBJ1-5	TGTGCCAGCAGGCGCCATAGCAATCAGCCCCAGCATTTT	CASRRHSNQPQHF
once	TRBV9	TRBD1	TRBJ2-7	TGTGCCAGCAGCTTCTCGGACAGGCCGACCTACGAGCAGTACTTC	CASSFSDRPTYEQYF
few	TRBV19	-	TRBJ2-3	TGTGCCAGTAGTGGACAGGAGGGAGCAGATACGCAGTATTTT	CASSGQEGADTQYF
-	TRBV4-3	TRBD1	TRBJ1-4	TGCGCCAGCAGCCAAGGGAGACAGGGTCGTTTTGAAAAACTGTTTTTT	CASSQGRQGRFEKLFF
-	TRBV5-1	TRBD2	TRBJ2-1	TGCGCCAGCAATTTCGGACTAGCGGGAGTCGTCTGGGGCAATGAGCAGTTCTTC	CASNFGLAGVVWGNEQFF
-	TRBV3-1/TRBV3-2	-	TRBJ2-7	TGTGCCAGCAGCCGTGGGGCCTCCTACGAGCAGTACTTC	CASSRGASYEQYF
-	TRBV7-9	-	TRBJ1-1	TGTGCCAGCAGCTTAGATTCGGGCAGGGTCACTGAAGCTTTCTTT	CASSLDSGRVTEAFF
-	TRBV19	TRBD2	TRBJ2-6	TGTGCCAGTGAGACGAGCGGGACCCACGGGGCCAACGTCCTGACTTTC	CASETSGTHGANVLTF
many	TRBV10-1	-	TRBJ2-5	TGCGCCAGCAGTGATCAGGGGAACCAAGAGACCCAGTACTTC	CASSDQGNQETQYF
-	TRBV9	TRBD2	TRBJ2-1	TGTGCCAGCAGCGCCGGGACTAGATCAGTCTTC	CASSAGTRSVF
-	TRBV5-1	-	TRBJ2-5	TGCGCCAGCAGCATTTCGACAGGAACGATCCAAGAGACCCAGTACTTC	CASSISTGTIQETQYF
-	TRBV4-3	TRBD2	TRBJ2-7	TGCGCCAGCAGCCAGCAAGTCCCTAGCGGGACCGGCGGTTCCTACGAGCAGTACTTC	CASSQQVPSGTGGSYEQYF
-	TRBV2	TRBD1	TRBJ1-1	TGTGCCAGCGGGACAGGGTATCGCACTGAAGCTTTCTTT	CASGTGYRTEAFF
-	TRBV9	-	TRBJ1-4	TGTGCCAGCAGCGTAGGAGTTAATGAAAAACTGTTTTTT	CASSVGVNEKLFF
once	TRBV2	-	TRBJ1-5	TGTGCCAGCACCGCCGGGGGAGGGGGACTCAATCAGCCCCAGCATTTT	CASTAGGGGLNQPQHF
-	TRBV7-8	TRBD1	TRBJ2-3	TGTGCCAGCAGCTTAGTGTACAGGGGGGACGTAAGACTCTCCACAGATACGCAGTATTTT	CASSLVYRGDVRLSTDTQYF
-	TRBV30	-	TRBJ2-2	TGTGCCTGGAGTGTAAGCGCGAACACCGGGGAGCTGTTTTTT	CAWSVSANTGELFF
few	TRBV6-5	-	TRBJ1-2	TGTGCCAGCAGTCCCACAGCTAACTATGGCTACACCTTC	CASSPTANYGYTF
once	TRBV10-3	-	TRBJ2-2	TGTGCCATCAGTGAGGGTGGAGCGAGGAACACCGGGGAGCTGTTTTTT	CAISEGGARNTGELFF
-	TRBV6-5	-	TRBJ2-1	TGTGCCAGCAGCCTATACAATGAGCAGTTCTTC	CASSLYNEQFF
-	TRBV19	TRBD1	TRBJ1-3	TGTGCCAGTAGTACGGACAGGGGGCAGTCGAACACCATATATTTT	CASSTDRGQSNTIYF
-	TRBV16	TRBD1	TRBJ2-3	TGTGCCAGCAGCCGATATTCTCGGACAGGGGCAAGCACAGATACGCAGTATTTT	CASSRYSRTGASTDTQYF